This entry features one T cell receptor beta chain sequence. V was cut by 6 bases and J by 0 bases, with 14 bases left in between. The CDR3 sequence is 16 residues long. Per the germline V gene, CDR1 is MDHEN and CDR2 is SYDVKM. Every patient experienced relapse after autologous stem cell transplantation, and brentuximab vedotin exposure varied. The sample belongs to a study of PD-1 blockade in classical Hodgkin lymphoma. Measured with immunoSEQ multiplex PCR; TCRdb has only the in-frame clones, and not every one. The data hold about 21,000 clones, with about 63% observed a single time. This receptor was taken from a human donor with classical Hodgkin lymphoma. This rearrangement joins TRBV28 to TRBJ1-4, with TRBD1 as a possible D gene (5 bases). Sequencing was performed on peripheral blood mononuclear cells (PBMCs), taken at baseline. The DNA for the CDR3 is TGTGCCAGCAGCGTGGACATAGGGGCAACTAATGAAAAACTGTTTTTT. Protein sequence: CASSVDIGATNEKLFF.